The source of this T cell receptor (beta chain) is a study of blood T cells in healthy people across ages. Of note for this clonotype: No antigen is known for it.

Primed by a sample-barcoded 5' primer and a J-beta primer mix, a second PCR proceeded for roughly 6 to 12 cycles. TCRdb itself ran the 5' RACE reads through MiXCR, one entry per CDR3 protein. The sample includes around 850,000 distinct CDR3 sequences, around 36% of them seen just once. J was trimmed by 11 bases and V by 3 bases; bases with no gene match: 20. In germline, CDR1 is MGHRA, CDR2 YSYEKL. The CDR3 length is 17 residues. General observations from the study: It was the long-lived donors that had more naive CD4+ cells and higher diversity than aged donors.

Researchers report isolating at least 6.5 million PBMCs per sample. Extracted total RNA amounted to at least 5.5 micrograms for each sample. This receptor was obtained from a man between 18 and 29 years old in good health. The sequencing sample was made of blood. J is TRBJ2-5 and V is TRBV4-1; 8 bases agree with TRBD2. The CDR3 spells CASSHPTGRGDINEQYF. Here the CDR3 DNA reads TGCGCCAGCAGCCACCCCACGGGGCGGGGGGACATCAATGAGCAGTACTTC.